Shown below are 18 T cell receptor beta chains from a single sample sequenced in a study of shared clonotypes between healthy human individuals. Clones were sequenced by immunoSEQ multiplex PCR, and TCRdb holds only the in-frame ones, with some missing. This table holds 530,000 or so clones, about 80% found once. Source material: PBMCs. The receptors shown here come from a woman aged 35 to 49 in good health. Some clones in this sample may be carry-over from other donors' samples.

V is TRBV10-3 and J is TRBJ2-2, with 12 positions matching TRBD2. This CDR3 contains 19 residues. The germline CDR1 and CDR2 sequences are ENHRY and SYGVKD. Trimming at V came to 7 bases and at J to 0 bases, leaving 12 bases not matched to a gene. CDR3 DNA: TGTGCCATCAAACTACCGGGACTAGCGGGCATATCGAACACCGGGGAGCTGTTTTTT. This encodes CAIKLPGLAGISNTGELFF.

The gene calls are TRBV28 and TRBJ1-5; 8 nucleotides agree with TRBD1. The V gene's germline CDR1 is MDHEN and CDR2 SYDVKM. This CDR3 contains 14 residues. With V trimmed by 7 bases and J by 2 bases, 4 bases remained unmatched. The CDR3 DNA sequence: TGTGCCAGCATCGGGGACAGGCGCAATCAGCCCCAGCATTTT. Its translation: CASIGDRRNQPQHF.

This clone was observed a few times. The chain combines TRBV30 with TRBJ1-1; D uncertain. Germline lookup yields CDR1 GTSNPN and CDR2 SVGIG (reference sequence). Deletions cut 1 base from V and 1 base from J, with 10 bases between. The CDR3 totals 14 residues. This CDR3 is CAWSANYRNTEAFF. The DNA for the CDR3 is TGTGCCTGGAGTGCCAACTACAGGAACACTGAAGCTTTCTTT.

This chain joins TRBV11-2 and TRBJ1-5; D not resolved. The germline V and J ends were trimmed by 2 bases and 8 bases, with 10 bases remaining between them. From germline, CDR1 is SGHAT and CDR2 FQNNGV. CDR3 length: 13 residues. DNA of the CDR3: TGTGCCAGCAGCTTATACCAATCCGAGCCCCAGCATTTT. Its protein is CASSLYQSEPQHF.

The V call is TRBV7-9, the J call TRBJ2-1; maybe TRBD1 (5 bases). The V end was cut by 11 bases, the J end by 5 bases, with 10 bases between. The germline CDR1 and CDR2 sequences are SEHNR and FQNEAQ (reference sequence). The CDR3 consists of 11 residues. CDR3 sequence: CAGTGDNEQFF. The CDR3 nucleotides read TGTGCCGGAACAGGTGACAATGAGCAGTTCTTC.

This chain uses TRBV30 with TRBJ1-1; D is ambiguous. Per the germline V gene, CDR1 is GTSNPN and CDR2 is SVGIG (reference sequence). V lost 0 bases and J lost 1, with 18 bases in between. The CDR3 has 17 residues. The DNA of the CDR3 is TGTGCCTGGAGTGTACAGTTCCTGGTTGAGGCGAACACTGAAGCTTTCTTT. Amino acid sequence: CAWSVQFLVEANTEAFF.

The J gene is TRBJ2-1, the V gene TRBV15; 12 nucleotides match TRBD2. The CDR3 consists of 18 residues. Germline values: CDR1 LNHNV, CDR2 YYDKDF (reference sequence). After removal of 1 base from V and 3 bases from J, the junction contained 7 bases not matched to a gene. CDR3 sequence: CATSRGRLAGDIYNEQFF. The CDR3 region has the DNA TGTGCCACCAGCAGAGGTCGACTAGCGGGAGACATCTACAATGAGCAGTTCTTC. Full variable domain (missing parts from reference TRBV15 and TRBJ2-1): DAMVIQNPRYQVTQFGKPVTLSCSQTLNHNVMYWYQQKSSQAPKLLFHYYDKDFNNEADTPDNFQSRRPNTSFCFLDIRSPGLGDTAMYLCATSRGRLAGDIYNEQFFGPGTRLTVL.

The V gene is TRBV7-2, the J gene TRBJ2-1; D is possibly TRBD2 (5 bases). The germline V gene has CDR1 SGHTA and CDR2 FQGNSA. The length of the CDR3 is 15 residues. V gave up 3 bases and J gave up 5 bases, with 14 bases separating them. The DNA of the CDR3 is TGTGCCAGCAGCTTCGGGGATAGCCGGCACAATGAGCAGTTCTTC. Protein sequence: CASSFGDSRHNEQFF.

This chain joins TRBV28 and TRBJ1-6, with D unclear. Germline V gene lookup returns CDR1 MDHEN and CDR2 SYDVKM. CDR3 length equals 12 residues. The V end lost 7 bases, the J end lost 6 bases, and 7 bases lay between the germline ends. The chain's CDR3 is CASKAPNSPLHF. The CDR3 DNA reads TGTGCCAGCAAGGCTCCTAATTCACCCCTCCACTTT.

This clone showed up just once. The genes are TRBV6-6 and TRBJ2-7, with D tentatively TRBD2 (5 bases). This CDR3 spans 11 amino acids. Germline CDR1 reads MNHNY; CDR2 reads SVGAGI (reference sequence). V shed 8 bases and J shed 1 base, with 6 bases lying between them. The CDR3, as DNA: TGTGCCAGCGGACTGTCCTACGAGCAGTACTTC. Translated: CASGLSYEQYF.

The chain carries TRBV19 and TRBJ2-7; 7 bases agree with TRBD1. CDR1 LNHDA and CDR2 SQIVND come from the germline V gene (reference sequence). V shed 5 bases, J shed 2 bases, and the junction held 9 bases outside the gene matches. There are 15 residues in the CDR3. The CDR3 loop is CASSVRTGDTYEQYF. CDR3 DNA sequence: TGTGCCAGTAGTGTCAGGACAGGCGATACCTACGAGCAGTACTTC.

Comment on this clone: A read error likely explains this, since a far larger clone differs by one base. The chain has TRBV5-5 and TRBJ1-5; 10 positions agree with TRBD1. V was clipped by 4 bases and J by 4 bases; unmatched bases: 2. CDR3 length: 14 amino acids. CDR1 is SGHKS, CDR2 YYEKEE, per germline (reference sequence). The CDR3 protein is CASSPGQGNQPQHF. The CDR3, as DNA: TGTGCCAGCAGCCCGGGACAGGGGAATCAGCCCCAGCATTTT.

Here the CDR3 DNA reads TGTGCCAGAAGCTTGGGGTTTAGGCGGGAGCTTACCCTTTGCTCCTACAATGAGCAGTTCTTC. It specifies CARSLGFRRELTLCSYNEQFF. The chain combines TRBV5-3 with TRBJ2-1, with 7 bases identical to TRBD2. TRBV5-3 is an ORF, and what it does is uncertain. The CDR3 has 21 residues. Trimming took 0 bases from V and 0 from J; bases not matched to a gene: 18.

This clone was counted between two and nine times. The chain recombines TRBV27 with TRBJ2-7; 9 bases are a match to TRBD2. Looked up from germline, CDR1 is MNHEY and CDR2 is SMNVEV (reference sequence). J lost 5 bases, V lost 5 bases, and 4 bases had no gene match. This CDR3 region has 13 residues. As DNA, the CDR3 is TGTGCCAGCAGTACCGGACTAGCGAACGAGCAGTACTTC. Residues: CASSTGLANEQYF.

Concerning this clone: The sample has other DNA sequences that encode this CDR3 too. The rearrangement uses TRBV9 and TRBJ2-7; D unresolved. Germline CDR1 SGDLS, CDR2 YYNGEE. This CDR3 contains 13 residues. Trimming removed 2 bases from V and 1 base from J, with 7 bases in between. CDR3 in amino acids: CASSVGESYEQYF. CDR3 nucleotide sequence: TGTGCCAGCAGCGTGGGCGAATCCTACGAGCAGTACTTC. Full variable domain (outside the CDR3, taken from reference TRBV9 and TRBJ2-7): DSGVTQTPKHLITATGQRVTLRCSPRSGDLSVYWYQQSLDQGLQFLIQYYNGEERAKGNILERFSAQQFPDLHSELNLSSLELGDSALYFCASSVGESYEQYFGPGTRLTVT.

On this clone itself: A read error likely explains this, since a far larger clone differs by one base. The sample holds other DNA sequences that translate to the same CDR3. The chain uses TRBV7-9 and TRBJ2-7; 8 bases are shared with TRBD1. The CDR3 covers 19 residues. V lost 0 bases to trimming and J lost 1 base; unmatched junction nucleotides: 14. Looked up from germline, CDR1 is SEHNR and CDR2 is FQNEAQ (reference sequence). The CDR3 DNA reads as TGTGCCAGCAGCTTAGCTGTGAGAACAGGGGGACTGGGGTCCTACGAGCAGTACTTC. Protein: CASSLAVRTGGLGSYEQYF.

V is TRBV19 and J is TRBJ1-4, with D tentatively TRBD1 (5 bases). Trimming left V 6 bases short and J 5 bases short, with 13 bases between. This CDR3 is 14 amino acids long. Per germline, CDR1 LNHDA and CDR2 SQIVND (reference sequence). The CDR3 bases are TGTGCCAGTAGGCAGGGAGGACAAAATGAAAAACTGTTTTTT. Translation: CASRQGGQNEKLFF.

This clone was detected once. The CDR3 region has the DNA TGTGCCAGCTCACCCCCTAGGTTCCCCAATGAGCAGTTCTTC. This codes for CASSPPRFPNEQFF. The chain carries TRBV18 and TRBJ2-1; D not resolved. This CDR3 has 14 residues. V shed 3 bases and J shed 6 bases, with 12 bases lying between them. The germline CDR1 and CDR2 sequences are KGHSH and LQKENI. The whole variable domain, filled in from reference TRBV18 and TRBJ2-1, reads NAGVMQNPRHLVRRRGQEARLRCSPMKGHSHVYWYRQLPEEGLKFMVYLQKENIIDESGMPKERFSAEFPKEGPSILRIQQVVRGDSAAYFCASSPPRFPNEQFFGPGTRLTVL.